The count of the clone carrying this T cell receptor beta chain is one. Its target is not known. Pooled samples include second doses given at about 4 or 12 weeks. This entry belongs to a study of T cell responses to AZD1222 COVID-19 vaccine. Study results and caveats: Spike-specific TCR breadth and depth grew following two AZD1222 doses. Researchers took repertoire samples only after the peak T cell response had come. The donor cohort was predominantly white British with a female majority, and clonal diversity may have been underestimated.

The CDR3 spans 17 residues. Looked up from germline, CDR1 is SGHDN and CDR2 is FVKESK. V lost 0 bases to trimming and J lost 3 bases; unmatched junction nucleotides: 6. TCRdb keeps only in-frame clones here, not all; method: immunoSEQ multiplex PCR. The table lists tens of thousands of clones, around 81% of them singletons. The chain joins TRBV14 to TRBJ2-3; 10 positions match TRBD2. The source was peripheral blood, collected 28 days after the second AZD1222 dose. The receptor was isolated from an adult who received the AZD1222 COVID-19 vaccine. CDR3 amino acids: CASSQDRRAGGTDTQYF. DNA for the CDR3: TGTGCCAGCAGCCAAGATCGGCGAGCGGGAGGGACAGATACGCAGTATTTT.